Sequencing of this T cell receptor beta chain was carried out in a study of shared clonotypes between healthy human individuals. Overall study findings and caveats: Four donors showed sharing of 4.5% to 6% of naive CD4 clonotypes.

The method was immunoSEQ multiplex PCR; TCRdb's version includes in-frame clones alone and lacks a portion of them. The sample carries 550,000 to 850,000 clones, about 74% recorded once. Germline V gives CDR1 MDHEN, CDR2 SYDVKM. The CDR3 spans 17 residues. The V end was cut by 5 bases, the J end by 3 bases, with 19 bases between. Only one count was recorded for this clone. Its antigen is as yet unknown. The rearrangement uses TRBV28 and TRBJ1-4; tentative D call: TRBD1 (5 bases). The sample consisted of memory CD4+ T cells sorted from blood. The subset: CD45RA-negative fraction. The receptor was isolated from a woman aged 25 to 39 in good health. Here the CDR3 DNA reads TGTGCCAGCAGTCCCGCGGGGGGAGCAGGTCCTAATGAAAAACTGTTTTTT. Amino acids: CASSPAGGAGPNEKLFF. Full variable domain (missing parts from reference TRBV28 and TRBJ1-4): DVKVTQSSRYLVKRTGEKVFLECVQDMDHENMFWYRQDPGLGLRLIYFSYDVKMKEKGDIPEGYSVSREKKERFSLILESASTNQTSMYLCASSPAGGAGPNEKLFFGSGTQLSVL.